This T cell receptor beta chain was recovered during a study of vaccination and CD4 T cells after COVID-19. The V and J ends lost 4 bases and 1 base respectively, with 8 bases between them. There are 15 residues in the CDR3. The germline V gene encodes CDR1 MNHEY and CDR2 SVGEGT. This clonotype is medium-sized within its sample. Its antigen is as yet unknown. Once obtained from cultured CD4+ T cells, the DNA was sequenced using the Oncomine TCR Beta short-read assay. TCRdb reprocessed the PCR reads via MiXCR and lists one record per CDR3 protein. The table records 8,500 to 13,000 distinct CDR3 sequences, 40% to 50% of them present only once. Treatment meaning: approximately nine-day PBMC culture with coronavirus spike peptide pools or control peptides (ViraFEST assay).

The chain uses TRBV6-2 or TRBV6-3 and TRBJ2-6; D remains ambiguous. This receptor was identified in a human donor who had recovered from COVID-19. The sample taken for sequencing was CD4+ T cells from blood, cultured in vitro. The CDR3: CASSSLRSGANVLTF. For the CDR3, the DNA is TGTGCCAGCAGTTCCCTTCGATCTGGGGCCAACGTCCTGACTTTC.